This TCR beta chain was sequenced for a study of cytomegalovirus exposure and HLA in healthy donors. Primers for the PCR totalled 60 Vbeta and 13 Jbeta. TCRdb keeps only in-frame clones here, not all; method: immunoSEQ multiplex PCR. The sample comprises 130,000 to 150,000 clones, 82% of which are singletons, and about 5.6% rests with the top ten. V shed 2 bases and J shed 6 bases, with 14 bases lying between them. The germline V gene encodes CDR1 LGHNT and CDR2 FRNRAP. This CDR3 spans 14 amino acids. In this sample, this clone turned up once. The clonotype comes from a man aged 25 to 40 in good health and CMV-seropositive. The rearrangement uses TRBV12-5 and TRBJ2-7, with a possible D match to TRBD2 (6 bases). Sequenced material: PBMCs. The CDR3 region is CASGLLASVGEQYF. CDR3 coding DNA: TGTGCTAGTGGTTTGCTGGCTAGCGTGGGCGAGCAGTACTTC.